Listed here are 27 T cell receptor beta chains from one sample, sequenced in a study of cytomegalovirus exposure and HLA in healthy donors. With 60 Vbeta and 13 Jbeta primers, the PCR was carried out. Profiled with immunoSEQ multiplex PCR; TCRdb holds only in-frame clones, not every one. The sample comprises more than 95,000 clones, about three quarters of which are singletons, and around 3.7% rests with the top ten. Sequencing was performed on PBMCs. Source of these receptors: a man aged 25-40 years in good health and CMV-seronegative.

In DNA form, the CDR3 reads TGTGCCAGCAGCTTAGAGGGCAGGGGGCGCGAGAATGGCTACACCTTC. Its translation: CASSLEGRGRENGYTF. V usage is TRBV11-2 and J usage is TRBJ1-2, with TRBD1 matching 8 bases. The V and J ends lost 0 bases and 6 bases, in that order; junction bases with no gene match: 9. The CDR3 runs 16 residues. Per germline, CDR1 SGHAT and CDR2 FQNNGV.

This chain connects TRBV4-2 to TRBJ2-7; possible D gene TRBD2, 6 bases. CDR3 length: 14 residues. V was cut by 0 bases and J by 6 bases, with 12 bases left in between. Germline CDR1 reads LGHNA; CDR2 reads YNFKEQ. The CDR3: CASSQDGGLVEQYF. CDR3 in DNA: TGTGCCAGCAGCCAAGATGGGGGGTTGGTCGAGCAGTACTTC.

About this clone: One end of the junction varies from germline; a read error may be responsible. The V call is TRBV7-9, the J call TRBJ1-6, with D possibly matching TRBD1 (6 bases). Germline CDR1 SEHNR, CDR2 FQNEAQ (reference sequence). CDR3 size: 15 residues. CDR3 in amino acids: CSSSLVQGTNSPLHF. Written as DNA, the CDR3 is TGTTCCAGCAGCTTAGTACAGGGAACTAATTCACCCCTCCACTTT.

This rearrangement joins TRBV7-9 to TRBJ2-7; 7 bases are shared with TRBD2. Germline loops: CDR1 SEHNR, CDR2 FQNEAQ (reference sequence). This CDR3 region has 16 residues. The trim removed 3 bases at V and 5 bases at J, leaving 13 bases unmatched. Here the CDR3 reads CASSLGPRGGVNEQYF. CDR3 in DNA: TGTGCCAGCAGCTTGGGCCCTCGGGGAGGGGTCAACGAGCAGTACTTC.

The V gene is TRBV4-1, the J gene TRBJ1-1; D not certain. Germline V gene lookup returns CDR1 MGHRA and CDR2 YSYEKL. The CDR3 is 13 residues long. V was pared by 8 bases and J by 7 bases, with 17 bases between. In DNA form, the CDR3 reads TGCGCCAGCGCCACCCGGTATCGGGGTGAAGCTTTCTTT. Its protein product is CASATRYRGEAFF.

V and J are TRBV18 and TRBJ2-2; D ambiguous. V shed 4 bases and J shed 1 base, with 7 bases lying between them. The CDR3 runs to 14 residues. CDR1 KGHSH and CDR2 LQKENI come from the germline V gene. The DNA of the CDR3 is TGTGCCAGCTCACAACAAGAGAACACCGGGGAGCTGTTTTTT. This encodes CASSQQENTGELFF. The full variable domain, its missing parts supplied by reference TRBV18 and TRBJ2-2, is NAGVMQNPRHLVRRRGQEARLRCSPMKGHSHVYWYRQLPEEGLKFMVYLQKENIIDESGMPKERFSAEFPKEGPSILRIQQVVRGDSAAYFCASSQQENTGELFFGEGSRLTVL.

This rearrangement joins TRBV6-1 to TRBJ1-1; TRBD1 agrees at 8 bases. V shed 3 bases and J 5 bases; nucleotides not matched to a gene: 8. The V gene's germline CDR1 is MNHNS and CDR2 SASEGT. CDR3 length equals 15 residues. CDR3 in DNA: TGTGCCAGCAGTGACCCAGGGGGCGCAAAAACTGAAGCTTTCTTT. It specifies CASSDPGGAKTEAFF.

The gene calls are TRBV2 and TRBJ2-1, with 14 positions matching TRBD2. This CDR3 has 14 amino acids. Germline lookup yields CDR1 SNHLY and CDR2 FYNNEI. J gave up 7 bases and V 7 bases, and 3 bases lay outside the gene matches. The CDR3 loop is CASIGLAGGNEQFF. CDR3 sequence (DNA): TGTGCCAGCATTGGACTAGCGGGGGGTAATGAGCAGTTCTTC.

The CDR3 bases are TGTGCCAGCAGTGAGGGGGGCACTGAAGCTTTCTTT. Translation gives CASSEGGTEAFF. The rearrangement joins TRBV25-1 to TRBJ1-1, with D possibly TRBD1 on 5 matching bases. Germline CDR1 reads MGHDK; CDR2 reads SYGVNS. The CDR3 contains 12 residues. Trimming left V 3 bases short and J 4 bases short, with 6 bases between.

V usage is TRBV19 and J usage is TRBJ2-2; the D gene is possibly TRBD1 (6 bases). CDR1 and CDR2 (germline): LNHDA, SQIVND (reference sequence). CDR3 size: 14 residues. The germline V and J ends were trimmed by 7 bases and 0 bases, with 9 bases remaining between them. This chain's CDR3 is CASTDSPNTGELFF. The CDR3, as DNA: TGTGCCAGTACGGACAGTCCGAACACCGGGGAGCTGTTTTTT.

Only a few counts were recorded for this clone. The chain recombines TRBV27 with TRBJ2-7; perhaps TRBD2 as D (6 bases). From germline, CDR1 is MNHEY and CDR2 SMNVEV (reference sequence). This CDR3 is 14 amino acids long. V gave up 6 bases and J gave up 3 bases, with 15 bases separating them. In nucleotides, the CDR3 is TGTGCCAGCAGCCCCCGGAGGGGTAACTACGAGCAGTACTTC. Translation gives CASSPRRGNYEQYF.

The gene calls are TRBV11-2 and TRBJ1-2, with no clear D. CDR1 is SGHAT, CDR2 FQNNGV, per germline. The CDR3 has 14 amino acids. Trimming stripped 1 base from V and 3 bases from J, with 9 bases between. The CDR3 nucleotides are TGTGCCAGCAGCTTAGCGGGGTTTGACTATGGCTACACCTTC. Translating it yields CASSLAGFDYGYTF.

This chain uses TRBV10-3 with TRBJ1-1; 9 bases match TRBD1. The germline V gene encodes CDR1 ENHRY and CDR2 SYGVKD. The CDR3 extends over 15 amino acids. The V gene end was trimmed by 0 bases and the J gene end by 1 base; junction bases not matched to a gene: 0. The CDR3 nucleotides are TGTGCCATCAGTGAGTCGGGACAGGGGAACACTGAAGCTTTCTTT. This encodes CAISESGQGNTEAFF.

CDR3 loop: CASSSPSRTGDSPLHF. CDR3 in DNA: TGTGCCAGCAGCTCGCCCTCCAGGACAGGGGATTCACCCCTCCACTTT. The chain couples TRBV5-6 to TRBJ1-6, with 9 bases fitting TRBD1. The V gene end was trimmed by 3 bases and the J gene end by 8 bases; junction bases not matched to a gene: 9. Germline CDR1 SGHDT, CDR2 YYEEEE. The CDR3 has 16 amino acids.

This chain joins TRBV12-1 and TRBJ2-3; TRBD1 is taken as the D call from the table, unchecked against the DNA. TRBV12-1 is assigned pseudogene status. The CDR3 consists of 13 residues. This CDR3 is CASSPKTGDTQYF. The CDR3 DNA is TGTGCCAGCAGCCCGAAGACAGGAGATACGCAGTATTTT.

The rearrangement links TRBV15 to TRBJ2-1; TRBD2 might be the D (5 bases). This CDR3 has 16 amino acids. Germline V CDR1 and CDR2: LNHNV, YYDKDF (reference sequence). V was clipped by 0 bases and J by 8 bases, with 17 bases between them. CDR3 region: CATSRDLRDSCHEQFF. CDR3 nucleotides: TGTGCCACCAGCAGAGATTTGAGGGATTCTTGTCATGAGCAGTTCTTC.

The CDR3, as DNA: TGCAGCGTTTTACAGGGTCGGAACACTGAAGCTTTCTTT. The encoded protein is CSVLQGRNTEAFF. The genes are TRBV29-1 and TRBJ1-1; D might be TRBD1 (6 bases). The CDR3 loop spans 13 amino acids. The germline gives CDR1 SQVTM, CDR2 ANQGSEA. V was clipped by 5 bases and J by 1 base, with 11 bases between them. Filled out from reference TRBV29-1 and TRBJ1-1, the complete variable domain reads SAVISQKPSRDICQRGTSLTIQCQVDSQVTMMFWYRQQPGQSLTLIATANQGSEATYESGFVIDKFPISRPNLTFSTLTVSNMSPEDSSIYLCSVLQGRNTEAFFGQGTRLTVV.

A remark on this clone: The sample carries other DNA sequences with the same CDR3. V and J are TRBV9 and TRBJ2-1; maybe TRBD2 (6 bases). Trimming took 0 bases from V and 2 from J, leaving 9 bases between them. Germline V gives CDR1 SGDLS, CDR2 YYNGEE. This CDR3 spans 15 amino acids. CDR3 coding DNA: TGTGCCAGCAGCGTAGTCGGGGGAACCTACAATGAGCAGTTCTTC. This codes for CASSVVGGTYNEQFF.

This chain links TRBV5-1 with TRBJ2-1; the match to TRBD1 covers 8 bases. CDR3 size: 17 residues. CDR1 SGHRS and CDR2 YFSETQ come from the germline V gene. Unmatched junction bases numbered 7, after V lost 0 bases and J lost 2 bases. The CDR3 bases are TGCGCCAGCAGCTTGGGCCCCAGGGGGCTCGCCTACAATGAGCAGTTCTTC. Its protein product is CASSLGPRGLAYNEQFF.

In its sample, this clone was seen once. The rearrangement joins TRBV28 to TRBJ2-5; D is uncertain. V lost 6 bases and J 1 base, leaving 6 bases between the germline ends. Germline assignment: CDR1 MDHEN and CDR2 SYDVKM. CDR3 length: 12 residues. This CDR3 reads CASRQSQETQYF. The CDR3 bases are TGTGCCAGCAGACAATCCCAAGAGACCCAGTACTTC.

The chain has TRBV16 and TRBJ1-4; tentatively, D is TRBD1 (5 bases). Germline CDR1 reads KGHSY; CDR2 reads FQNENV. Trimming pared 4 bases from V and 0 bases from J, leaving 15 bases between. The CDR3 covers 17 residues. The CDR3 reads CASSPTQGRATNEKLFF. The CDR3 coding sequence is TGTGCCAGCAGCCCAACTCAGGGCAGAGCAACTAATGAAAAACTGTTTTTT. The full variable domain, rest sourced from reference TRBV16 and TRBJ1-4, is GEEVAQTPKHLVRGEGQKAKLYCAPIKGHSYVFWYQQVLKNEFKFLISFQNENVFDETGMPKERFSAKCLPNSPCSLEIQATKLEDSAVYFCASSPTQGRATNEKLFFGSGTQLSVL.

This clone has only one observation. The CDR3 region has the DNA TGTGCCAGCAGCTCATCAGGGACTGGTTTGGGTGAGCAGTTCTTC. Residues: CASSSSGTGLGEQFF. The gene calls are TRBV7-9 and TRBJ2-1; the D gene is possibly TRBD2 (6 bases). Germline CDR1 and CDR2: SEHNR and FQNEAQ (reference sequence). Trimming cost V 4 bases and J 9 bases, with 19 bases left between them. The CDR3 totals 15 residues.

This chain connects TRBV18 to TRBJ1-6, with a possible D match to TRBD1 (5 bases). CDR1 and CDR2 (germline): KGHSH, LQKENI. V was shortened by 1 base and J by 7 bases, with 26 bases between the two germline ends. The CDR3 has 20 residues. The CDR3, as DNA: TGTGCCAGCTCACCACTGATGGGCGGGGAGGGCCAGGGAAGGAATTCACCCCTCCACTTT. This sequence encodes CASSPLMGGEGQGRNSPLHF.

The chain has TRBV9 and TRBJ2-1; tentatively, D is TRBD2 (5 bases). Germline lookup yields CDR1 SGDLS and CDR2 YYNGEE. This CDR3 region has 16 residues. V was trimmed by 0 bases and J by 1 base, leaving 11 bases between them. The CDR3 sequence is CASSVGGGRSYNEQFF. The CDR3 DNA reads TGTGCCAGCAGCGTAGGAGGAGGCAGGTCCTACAATGAGCAGTTCTTC.

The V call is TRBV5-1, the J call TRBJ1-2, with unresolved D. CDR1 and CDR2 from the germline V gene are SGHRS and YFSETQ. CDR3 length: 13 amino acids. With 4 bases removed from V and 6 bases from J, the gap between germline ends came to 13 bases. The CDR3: CASSPGGDHGYTF. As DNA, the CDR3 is TGCGCCAGCAGCCCCGGCGGAGACCATGGCTACACCTTC.

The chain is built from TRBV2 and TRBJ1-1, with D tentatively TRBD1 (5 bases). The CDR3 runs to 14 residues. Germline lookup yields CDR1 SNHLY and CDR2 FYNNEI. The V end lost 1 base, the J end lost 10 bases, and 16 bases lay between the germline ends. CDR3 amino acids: CASSEGQPSLGAFF. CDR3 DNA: TGTGCCAGCAGTGAAGGACAGCCCTCTTTGGGAGCTTTCTTT.

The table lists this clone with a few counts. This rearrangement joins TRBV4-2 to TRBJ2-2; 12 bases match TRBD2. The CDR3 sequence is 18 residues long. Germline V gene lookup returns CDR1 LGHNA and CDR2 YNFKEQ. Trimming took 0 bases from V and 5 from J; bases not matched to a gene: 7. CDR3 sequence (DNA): TGTGCCAGCAGCCAAGATGGCGGGCTAGCGGGGGGGACCGGGGAGCTGTTTTTT. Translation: CASSQDGGLAGGTGELFF.